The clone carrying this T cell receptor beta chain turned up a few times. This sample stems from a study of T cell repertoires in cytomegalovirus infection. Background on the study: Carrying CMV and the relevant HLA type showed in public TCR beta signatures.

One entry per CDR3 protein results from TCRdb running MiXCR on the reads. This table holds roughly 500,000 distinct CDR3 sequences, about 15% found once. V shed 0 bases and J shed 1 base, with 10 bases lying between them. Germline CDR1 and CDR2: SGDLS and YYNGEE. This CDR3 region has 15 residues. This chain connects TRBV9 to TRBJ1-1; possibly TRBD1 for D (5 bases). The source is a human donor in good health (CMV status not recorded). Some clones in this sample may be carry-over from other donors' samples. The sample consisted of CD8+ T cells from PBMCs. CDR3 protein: CASSVGLGPNTEAFF. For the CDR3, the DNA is TGTGCCAGCAGCGTAGGTCTGGGGCCGAACACTGAAGCTTTCTTT.